Presented here are 27 T cell receptor beta chains from one specimen sequenced in a study of T cells in Graves' hyperthyroidism and ophthalmopathy. TCR beta CDR3 regions were amplified from RNA transcripts. The study used the HTBI primer set for a first-round RT-PCR of the TCR CDR3. TCRdb reprocessed the multiplex PCR reads via MiXCR and lists one record per CDR3 protein. The sample includes over 200,000 distinct CDR3 sequences, just over 14% of them seen just once. Sequencing used blood. The source of these receptors is a woman between 40 and 50 years old with Graves' hyperthyroidism that later progressed to Graves' ophthalmopathy.

This clonotype appeared a few times. The chain employs TRBV2 and TRBJ2-7, with 10 nucleotides matching TRBD2. CDR1 is SNHLY, CDR2 FYNNEI, per germline. Losses at the gene ends were 8 bases for V and 8 bases for J; bases not matched to a gene: 9. The CDR3 contains 13 residues. The CDR3 here is CASGILAGSQQYF. CDR3 coding DNA: TGTGCCAGCGGTATACTAGCGGGATCCCAGCAGTACTTC.

This clonotype was recorded many times. The J gene is TRBJ2-5, the V gene TRBV7-6, with TRBD2 matching 7 bases. Trimming at V came to 2 bases and at J to 5 bases, leaving 11 bases not matched to a gene. The CDR3 runs 16 residues. Germline V lookup: CDR1 SGHVS, CDR2 FNYEAQ. DNA for the CDR3: TGTGCCAGCAGCTTAATGGTTCAGGGAGCGGGGGAGACCCAGTACTTC. This translates into CASSLMVQGAGETQYF.

The table lists this clonotype with a few counts. This sequence joins TRBV3-1 and TRBJ2-5, with 12 bases matching TRBD2. The germline CDR1 and CDR2 sequences are LGHDT and YNNKEL (reference sequence). This CDR3 has 17 amino acids. The trim removed 4 bases at V and 5 bases at J, leaving 11 bases unmatched. The CDR3 protein is CASSLQGLAGMRETQYF. CDR3 nucleotides: TGTGCCAGCAGCCTTCAAGGACTAGCGGGAATGAGGGAGACCCAGTACTTC.

Ten or more counts support this clonotype. The J gene is TRBJ1-5, the V gene TRBV27; the D is unclear. CDR3 length equals 12 residues. V was pared by 7 bases and J by 4 bases, with 8 bases between. CDR1 is MNHEY and CDR2 is SMNVEV in the germline V gene (reference sequence). The CDR3 is CASNQSNQPQHF. The CDR3 nucleotides are TGTGCCAGCAACCAAAGTAATCAGCCCCAGCATTTT.

This clonotype was counted between two and nine times. Given a much more abundant clone one base away, this may be a read error. The final CDR3 position lacks the conserved phenylalanine or tryptophan, pointing to a likely read error. V gene TRBV6-1 combines with J gene TRBJ2-7; maybe TRBD2 (6 bases). V shed 5 bases and J shed 2 bases, with 16 bases lying between them. Germline values: CDR1 MNHNS, CDR2 SASEGT. The CDR3 loop spans 15 amino acids. The CDR3 here is CASSLLAKKPYEQYL. CDR3 nucleotides: TGTGCCAGCAGTCTACTAGCCAAAAAACCCTACGAGCAGTACTTA.

Many counts were recorded for this clonotype. The V gene is TRBV29-1, the J gene TRBJ2-1, with 9 positions matching TRBD1. Germline CDR1 SQVTM, CDR2 ANQGSEA. V was clipped by 6 bases and J by 1 base; unmatched bases: 4. CDR3 length: 14 residues. CDR3 in amino acids: CSVTGTGSYNEQFF. The CDR3 DNA sequence: TGCAGCGTAACCGGGACAGGGTCCTACAATGAGCAGTTCTTC.

This clonotype was seen repeatedly, ten times or more. V usage is TRBV29-1 and J usage is TRBJ2-1, with 13 bases identical to TRBD2. Looked up from germline, CDR1 is SQVTM and CDR2 is ANQGSEA. The CDR3 covers 17 residues. The junction had 11 bases not matched to a gene; V was cut back by 5 bases and J by 4 bases. CDR3 amino acids: CSVCGTSGKRIYNEQFF. CDR3 nucleotide sequence: TGCAGCGTTTGCGGGACTAGCGGGAAGAGAATTTACAATGAGCAGTTCTTC.

This sequence joins TRBV6-7 and TRBJ2-7, with 9 bases identical to TRBD2. TRBV6-7 is an open reading frame, and its role is uncertain. After removal of 2 bases from V and 4 bases from J, the junction contained 3 bases not matched to a gene. The CDR3 is made up of 14 amino acids. The CDR3 bases are TGTGCCAGCAGTTACCGGACTAGCGAATACGAGCAGTACTTC. This translates into CASSYRTSEYEQYF.

This clonotype was seen ten or more times. The chain recombines TRBV20-1 with TRBJ2-7, with 8 bases aligning to TRBD2. CDR1 and CDR2 from the germline V gene are DFQATT and SNEGSKA (reference sequence). The V gene end was trimmed by 0 bases and the J gene end by 3 bases; junction bases not matched to a gene: 10. The CDR3 extends over 16 amino acids. The CDR3 protein is CSARDFGSGENYEQYF. CDR3 DNA sequence: TGCAGTGCTAGAGATTTTGGTAGCGGGGAAAACTACGAGCAGTACTTC.

The V and J genes are TRBV7-3 and TRBJ2-1; 11 bases map to TRBD2. The J segment lost 4 bases and the V segment lost 8 bases, leaving 10 bases of the junction unmatched. Germline CDR1 reads SGHTA; CDR2 reads FQGTGA. The CDR3 totals 16 residues. CDR3 bases: TGTGCCAGCCGAGGGGCTAGCGGGAGGTCGTACAATGAGCAGTTCTTC. Translation: CASRGASGRSYNEQFF.

The V gene is TRBV27, the J gene TRBJ2-5; D assignment may be TRBD1 or TRBD2 (5 bases each). Trimming removed 7 bases at V and 4 bases at J, with 16 bases between. This CDR3 is built from 14 residues. The germline V gene has CDR1 MNHEY and CDR2 SMNVEV (reference sequence). The CDR3 reads CASNFSGTPETQYF. In DNA form, the CDR3 reads TGTGCCAGCAATTTTTCCGGGACCCCAGAGACCCAGTACTTC.

This clonotype was seen many times. The chain has TRBV5-1 and TRBJ2-1; the D gene is possibly TRBD1 (6 bases). Deletions cut 0 bases from V and 11 bases from J, with 12 bases between. Germline loops: CDR1 SGHRS, CDR2 YFSETQ. CDR3 length equals 13 residues. The CDR3 loop is CASSLATGFKQFF. The CDR3 DNA sequence: TGCGCCAGCAGCTTGGCCACAGGGTTCAAGCAGTTCTTC.

Remarks on this clonotype: In this CDR3 the conserved last residue, phenylalanine or tryptophan, is missing, so a read error is likely. The chain links TRBV7-2 to TRBJ2-1; 10 nucleotides agree with TRBD2. This CDR3 contains 15 residues. V lost 6 bases and J lost 2; bases outside the gene matches: 4. Per the germline V gene, CDR1 is SGHTA and CDR2 is FQGNSA. CDR3 loop: CASSSLAGAYNEQFV. The CDR3 DNA reads as TGTGCCAGCAGTTCCCTAGCGGGAGCCTACAATGAGCAGTTCGTC.

V is TRBV24-1 and J is TRBJ2-5, with D uncertain. Trimming removed 0 bases from V and 1 base from J, with 14 bases in between. Germline V CDR1 and CDR2: KGHDR, SFDVKD. CDR3 length: 17 residues. In nucleotides, the CDR3 is TGTGCCACCAGTGATTTGGTCCCGGGTTCGGGCCAAGAGACCCAGTACTTC. Translated, it gives CATSDLVPGSGQETQYF.

To note about this clonotype: This clone may be a read error of a much larger clone one base away. The CDR3 does not end in the conserved phenylalanine or tryptophan, so this is likely a read error. The chain joins TRBV14 to TRBJ2-5, with TRBD2 matching over 7 bases. With V trimmed by 3 bases and J by 3 bases, 7 bases remained unmatched. This CDR3 has 15 amino acids. The germline gives CDR1 SGHDN, CDR2 FVKESK. The CDR3 DNA reads as TGTGCCAGCAGCCACCTTCCTAGCGGTAAAGAGACCCAGTACCTC. It encodes CASSHLPSGKETQYL.

This clonotype was observed at least ten times. The chain couples TRBV15 to TRBJ2-7; 7 bases match TRBD1. Trimming took 1 base from V and 0 from J; bases not matched to a gene: 3. The CDR3 consists of 15 residues. From germline, CDR1 is LNHNV and CDR2 YYDKDF (reference sequence). The CDR3 here is CATSRARDSSYEQYF. CDR3 DNA sequence: TGTGCCACCAGCAGAGCCCGGGACAGCTCCTACGAGCAGTACTTC.

A few counts support this clonotype. The rearrangement joins TRBV19 to TRBJ2-7, with 7 positions matching TRBD2. Losses at the gene ends were 3 bases for V and 4 bases for J; bases not matched to a gene: 6. Per the germline V gene, CDR1 is LNHDA and CDR2 is SQIVND (reference sequence). The CDR3 contains 14 residues. In DNA form, the CDR3 reads TGTGCCAGTAGTATTCTAGCGGTTAAATACGAGCAGTACTTC. Protein sequence: CASSILAVKYEQYF. Filled out from reference TRBV19 and TRBJ2-7, the complete variable domain reads DGGITQSPKYLFRKEGQNVTLSCEQNLNHDAMYWYRQDPGQGLRLIYYSQIVNDFQKGDIAEGYSVSREKKESFPLTVTSAQKNPTAFYLCASSILAVKYEQYFGPGTRLTVT.

This chain connects TRBV4-2 to TRBJ2-3, with D perhaps matching TRBD1 (5 bases). Trimming took off 1 base at V and 2 bases at J, with 10 bases between the two ends. The CDR3 is 15 residues long. Germline V gene data show CDR1 as LGHNA and CDR2 as YNFKEQ. For the CDR3, the DNA is TGTGCCAGCAGCCAAGTTGCAGGGCCCACAGATACGCAGTATTTT. Protein sequence: CASSQVAGPTDTQYF.

In its sample, this clonotype was seen a few times. V usage is TRBV4-2 and J usage is TRBJ1-4; no firm D call. The germline gives CDR1 LGHNA, CDR2 YNFKEQ. This CDR3 has 16 amino acids. The V end was cut by 1 base, the J end by 0 bases, with 9 bases between. CDR3 DNA: TGTGCCAGCAGCCAAGGGCAGCAGACAACTAATGAAAAACTGTTTTTT. Amino acids: CASSQGQQTTNEKLFF.

V is TRBV6-1 and J is TRBJ2-3; TRBD2 matches at 9 bases. Trimming at V came to 4 bases and at J to 6 bases, leaving 8 bases not matched to a gene. This CDR3 is 15 amino acids long. Germline V gene sequence: CDR1 MNHNS, CDR2 SASEGT. Here the CDR3 DNA reads TGTGCCAGCAGTGCTGGTCTAGCGGGAAGGGATACGCAGTATTTT. This translates into CASSAGLAGRDTQYF.

There are many counts of this clonotype. This may be a read error: a much more frequent sequence differs by one nucleotide. V and J are TRBV6-1 and TRBJ2-5; 7 nucleotides align to TRBD2. The CDR3 spans 13 residues. Germline V gene data show CDR1 as MNHNS and CDR2 as SASEGT. Germline trimming cut 6 bases from V and 3 bases from J; bases unmatched to any gene: 4. DNA for the CDR3: TGTGCCAGCAGCCGGACTAGAGAAGAGACCCAGTACTTC. Encoded protein: CASSRTREETQYF.

This clonotype was observed at least ten times. V gene TRBV24-1 combines with J gene TRBJ2-2, with 7 bases fitting TRBD2. Germline CDR1 reads KGHDR; CDR2 reads SFDVKD. The CDR3 runs 15 residues. J lost 8 bases, V lost 4 bases, and 9 bases had no gene match. The CDR3 reads CATSELRTSAGELFF. CDR3 sequence (DNA): TGTGCCACCAGTGAACTAAGGACTAGTGCGGGGGAGCTGTTTTTT.

This clonotype has ten or more counts. The CDR3 sequence is CASSSRDPRHEQFF. The CDR3 DNA is TGTGCCAGCAGCTCCCGGGACCCTAGGCATGAGCAGTTCTTC. The chain has TRBV7-9 and TRBJ2-1; D possibly matches TRBD1 or TRBD2 (5 bases each). The V gene's germline CDR1 is SEHNR and CDR2 FQNEAQ (reference sequence). The V end was cut by 4 bases, the J end by 8 bases, with 15 bases between. The CDR3 has 14 amino acids.

This clonotype was picked up many times. This chain uses TRBV12-3 or TRBV12-4 with TRBJ2-2; possibly TRBD2 for D (6 bases). V was shortened by 6 bases and J by 6 bases, with 8 bases between the two germline ends. The CDR3 has 12 amino acids. CDR3: CASRWRAGELFF. The CDR3 nucleotides read TGTGCCAGCAGGTGGAGGGCCGGGGAGCTGTTTTTT.

CDR3 in amino acids: CASSYRWGVPSYEQYF. The CDR3 DNA reads TGTGCCAGCAGTTACCGATGGGGCGTCCCCTCCTACGAGCAGTACTTC. The rearrangement uses TRBV6-2 or TRBV6-3 and TRBJ2-7, with D maybe TRBD1 (5 bases). The CDR3 sequence is 16 residues long. CDR1 and CDR2 (germline): MNHEY, SVGEGT. V shed 2 bases and J shed 0 bases, with 14 bases lying between them.

This clonotype showed up many times. The rearrangement links TRBV7-8 to TRBJ2-3; TRBD1 agrees at 9 bases. This CDR3 has 19 residues. Unmatched junction bases numbered 14, after V lost 1 base and J lost 3 bases. Germline lookup yields CDR1 SGHVS and CDR2 FQNEAQ. CDR3 DNA sequence: TGTGCCAGCAGCTTAGTTGTCGGTTGGGACAGGGCAGGAACAGATACGCAGTATTTT. The encoded protein is CASSLVVGWDRAGTDTQYF.

This clonotype was counted ten times or more. The chain joins TRBV11-3 to TRBJ2-5, with D maybe TRBD1 (5 bases). Per germline, CDR1 SGHNT and CDR2 YENEEA. CDR3 size: 14 residues. The germline V and J ends were trimmed by 5 bases and 5 bases, with 15 bases remaining between them. CDR3: CASSQGVAQETQYF. CDR3 in DNA: TGTGCCAGCAGCCAAGGGGTTGCCCAGGAGACCCAGTACTTC.